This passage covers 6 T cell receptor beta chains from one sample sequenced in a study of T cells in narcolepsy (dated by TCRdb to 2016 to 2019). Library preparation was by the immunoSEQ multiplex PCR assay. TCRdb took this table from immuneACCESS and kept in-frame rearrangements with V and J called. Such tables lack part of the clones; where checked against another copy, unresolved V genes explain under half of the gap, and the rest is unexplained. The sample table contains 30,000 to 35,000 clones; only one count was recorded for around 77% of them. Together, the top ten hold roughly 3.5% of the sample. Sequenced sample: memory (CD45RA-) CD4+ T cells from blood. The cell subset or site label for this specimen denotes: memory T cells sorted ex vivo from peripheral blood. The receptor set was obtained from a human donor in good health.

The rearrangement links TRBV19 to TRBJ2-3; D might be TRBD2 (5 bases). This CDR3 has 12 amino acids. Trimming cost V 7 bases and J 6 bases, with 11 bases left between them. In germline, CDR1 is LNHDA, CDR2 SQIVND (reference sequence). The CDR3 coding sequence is TGTGCCAGTACCCGAGGGTACGATACGCAGTATTTT. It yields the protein CASTRGYDTQYF.

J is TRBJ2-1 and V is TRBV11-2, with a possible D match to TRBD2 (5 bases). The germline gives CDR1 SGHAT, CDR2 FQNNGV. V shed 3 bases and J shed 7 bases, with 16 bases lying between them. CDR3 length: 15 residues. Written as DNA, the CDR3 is TGTGCCAGCAGCTTCGAGGGATTGAGGTCGAATGAGCAGTTCTTC. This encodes CASSFEGLRSNEQFF.

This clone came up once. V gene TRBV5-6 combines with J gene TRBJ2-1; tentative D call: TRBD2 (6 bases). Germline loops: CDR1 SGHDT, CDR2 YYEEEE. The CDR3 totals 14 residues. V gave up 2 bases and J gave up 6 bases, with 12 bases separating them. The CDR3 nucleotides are TGTGCCAGCAGCTTAAGCCTAGCGAGCAATGAGCAGTTCTTC. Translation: CASSLSLASNEQFF.

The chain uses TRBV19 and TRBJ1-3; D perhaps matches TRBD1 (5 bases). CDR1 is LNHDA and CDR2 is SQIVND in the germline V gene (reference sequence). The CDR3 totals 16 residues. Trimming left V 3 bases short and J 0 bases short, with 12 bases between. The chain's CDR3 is CASSIGGSSSGNTIYF. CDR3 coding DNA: TGTGCCAGTAGTATCGGGGGGTCTAGCTCTGGAAACACCATATATTTT.

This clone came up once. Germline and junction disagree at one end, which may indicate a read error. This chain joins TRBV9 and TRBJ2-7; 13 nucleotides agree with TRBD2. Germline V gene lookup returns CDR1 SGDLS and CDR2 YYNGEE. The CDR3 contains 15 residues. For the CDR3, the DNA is TGTGCCGGCAGCGTATCCGGACTAGCGGGAGTTGAGCAGTACTTC. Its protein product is CAGSVSGLAGVEQYF.

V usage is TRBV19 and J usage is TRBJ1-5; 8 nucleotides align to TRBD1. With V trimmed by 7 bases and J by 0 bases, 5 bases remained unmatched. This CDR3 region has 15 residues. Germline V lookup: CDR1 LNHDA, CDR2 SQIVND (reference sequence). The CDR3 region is CASNPTGASNQPQHF. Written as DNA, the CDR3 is TGTGCCAGTAACCCGACAGGGGCTAGCAATCAGCCCCAGCATTTT.